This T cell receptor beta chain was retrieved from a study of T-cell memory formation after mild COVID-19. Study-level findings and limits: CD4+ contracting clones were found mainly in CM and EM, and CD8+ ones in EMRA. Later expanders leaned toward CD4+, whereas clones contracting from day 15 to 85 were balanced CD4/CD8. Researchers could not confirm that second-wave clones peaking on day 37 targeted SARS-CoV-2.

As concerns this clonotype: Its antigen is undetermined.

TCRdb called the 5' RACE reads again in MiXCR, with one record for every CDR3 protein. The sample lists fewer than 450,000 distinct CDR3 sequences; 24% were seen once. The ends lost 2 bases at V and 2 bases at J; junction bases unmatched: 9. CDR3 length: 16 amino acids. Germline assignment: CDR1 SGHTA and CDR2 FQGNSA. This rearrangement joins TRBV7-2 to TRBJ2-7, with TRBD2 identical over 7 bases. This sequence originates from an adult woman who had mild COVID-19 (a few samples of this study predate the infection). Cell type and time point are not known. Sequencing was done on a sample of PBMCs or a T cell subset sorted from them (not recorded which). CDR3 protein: CASSLIPRERPYEQYF. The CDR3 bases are TGTGCCAGCAGCTTAATTCCGCGGGAGCGCCCCTACGAGCAGTACTTC.